The clone carrying this T cell receptor beta chain has more than one count but fewer than ten. TCRdb reprocessed the 5' RACE reads via MiXCR and lists one record per CDR3 protein. Here the sample spans 250,000 or so distinct CDR3 sequences, under 30% being singletons. The sample is drawn from a study of CD8 T cells in ankylosing spondylitis. The sequenced material came from blood, either unsorted or a sorted T cell fraction (not recorded which). The sequence came from a male donor with ankylosing spondylitis or in good health (not recorded which).

CDR3 in amino acids: CASSGSGGAFTNEKLFF. Written as DNA, the CDR3 is TGTGCCAGCAGTGGGTCCGGGGGCGCTTTTACTAATGAAAAACTGTTTTTT. The rearrangement links TRBV2 to TRBJ1-4, with D possibly matching TRBD1 (6 bases). Germline V gene lookup returns CDR1 SNHLY and CDR2 FYNNEI. With 4 bases removed from V and 2 bases from J, the gap between germline ends came to 17 bases. This CDR3 comprises 17 residues.